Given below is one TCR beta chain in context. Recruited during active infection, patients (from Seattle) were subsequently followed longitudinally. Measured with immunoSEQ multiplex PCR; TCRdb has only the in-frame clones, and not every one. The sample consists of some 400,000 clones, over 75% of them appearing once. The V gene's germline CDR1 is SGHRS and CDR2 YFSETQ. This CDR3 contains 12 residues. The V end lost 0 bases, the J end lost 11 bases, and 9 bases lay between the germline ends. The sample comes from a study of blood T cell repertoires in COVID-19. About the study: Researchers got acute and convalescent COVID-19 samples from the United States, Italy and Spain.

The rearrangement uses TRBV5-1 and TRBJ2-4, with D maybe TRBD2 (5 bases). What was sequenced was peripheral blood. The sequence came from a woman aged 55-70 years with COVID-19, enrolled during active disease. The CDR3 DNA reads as TGCGCCAGCAGCTTGGACCTAGCAGTTCAGTACTTC. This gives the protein CASSLDLAVQYF.